These T cell receptor beta chains were read from a single sample in a study of OX40 agonist ivuxolimab in advanced cancers. The data were produced by immunoSEQ multiplex PCR, yet TCRdb's version contains in-frame clones alone and is incomplete. The table shows tens of thousands of clones, with more than 85% occurring only once. Sequences were derived from CD4+ or CD8+ T cells sorted from blood, sampled in a trial of the OX40 agonist ivuxolimab. The origin of the receptors is an adult with an advanced solid tumor such as melanoma, head and neck, liver or kidney cancer. Each CDR3 is given with its conserved first and last residue. The D gene is left open where the match is weak. Clone size is not always given. Where it is, it says once, few, many or a class for expanded clones.

v_gene	j_gene	abundance	d_gene	CDR3aa	CDR3nt
TRBV4-2	TRBJ1-1	NA	NA	CASSQVGFIKAFF	TGTGCCAGCAGCCAAGTTGGGTTCATCAAAGCTTTCTTT
TRBV27	TRBJ1-1	NA	NA	CASSPSPNGGTEAFF	TGTGCCAGCAGTCCAAGTCCTAACGGCGGCACTGAAGCTTTCTTT
TRBV7-2	TRBJ2-3	NA	NA	CASSFGDTQYF	TGTGCCAGCAGCTTCGGAGATACGCAGTATTTT
TRBV6-5	TRBJ1-2	once	NA	CASSYGGGARGYTF	TGTGCCAGCAGTTACGGGGGCGGGGCGCGCGGCTACACCTTC
TRBV2	TRBJ1-5	NA	NA	CASREAQGSNQPQHF	TGTGCCAGCCGGGAGGCCCAGGGGAGCAATCAGCCCCAGCATTTT
TRBV6-5	TRBJ2-7	NA	NA	CASRFGGEQYF	TGTGCCAGCAGATTCGGGGGTGAGCAGTACTTC
TRBV2	TRBJ2-3	NA	NA	CAGRDTQYF	TGTGCCGGAAGGGATACGCAGTATTTT
TRBV18	TRBJ2-3	NA	NA	CASSPDGASTDTQYF	TGTGCCAGCTCACCGGACGGGGCGAGCACAGATACGCAGTATTTT
TRBV7-9	TRBJ1-1	NA	TRBD1	CASSLARGDRELNTEAFF	TGTGCCAGCAGCTTAGCGCGGGGGGACAGAGAGCTGAACACTGAAGCTTTCTTT
TRBV7-9	TRBJ2-7	NA	NA	CASSLDWTVPYEQYF	TGTGCCAGCAGCTTAGATTGGACAGTCCCCTACGAGCAGTACTTC
TRBV4-1	TRBJ2-7	NA	TRBD1	CASSPDREYEQYF	TGCGCCAGCAGCCCCGACAGGGAATACGAGCAGTACTTC
TRBV7-6	TRBJ2-7	NA	NA	CASSSGHLGYEQYF	TGTGCCAGCAGCTCGGGACACCTTGGGTACGAGCAGTACTTC
TRBV6-6	TRBJ2-7	NA	NA	CASGDGSSYEQYF	TGTGCCAGCGGGGACGGGAGCTCCTACGAGCAGTACTTC
TRBV15	TRBJ1-4	NA	NA	CATSRGMINEKLFF	TGTGCCACCAGCAGAGGGATGATTAATGAAAAACTGTTTTTT
TRBV7-8	TRBJ1-2	NA	NA	CASSPGTVNYGYTF	TGTGCCAGCAGCCCGGGGACCGTTAACTATGGCTACACCTTC
TRBV6-5	TRBJ1-1	NA	NA	CASSLQDGVEAFF	TGTGCCAGCAGTCTACAGGACGGGGTTGAAGCTTTCTTT
TRBV29-1	TRBJ2-5	NA	NA	CSVDTGRWETQYF	TGCAGCGTTGATACAGGGAGATGGGAGACCCAGTACTTC
TRBV28	TRBJ1-2	NA	TRBD1	CASSQGQVHYGYTF	TGTGCCAGCAGTCAGGGACAGGTCCACTATGGCTACACCTTC
TRBV27	TRBJ2-7	NA	NA	CASSSPSGGSGGDYEQYF	TGTGCCAGCAGCTCTCCATCCGGGGGCTCCGGGGGCGACTACGAGCAGTACTTC
TRBV4-2	TRBJ2-1	NA	NA	CASSLTADEQFF	TGTGCCAGCAGCCTGACTGCGGATGAGCAGTTCTTC
TRBV13	TRBJ2-7	NA	NA	CASSLRTPRGGEQYF	TGTGCCAGCAGCCTACGGACACCCAGAGGTGGCGAGCAGTACTTC
TRBV5-1	TRBJ1-2	NA	NA	CASSLTGQWNYGYTF	TGCGCCAGCAGCTTGACGGGACAATGGAACTATGGCTACACCTTC
TRBV27	TRBJ2-3	NA	TRBD2	CASSTSSGATDTQYF	TGTGCCAGCAGTACCTCTAGCGGGGCCACAGATACGCAGTATTTT
TRBV7-6	TRBJ2-7	NA	NA	CASSLLGPTLNEQYF	TGTGCCAGCAGCTTACTGGGACCCACTCTCAACGAGCAGTACTTC
TRBV27	TRBJ2-7	NA	NA	CASSSSTVITYEQYF	TGTGCCAGCAGCAGTTCAACAGTGATAACCTACGAGCAGTACTTC
TRBV28	TRBJ1-2	few	TRBD1	CASSSGQEYYGYTF	TGTGCCAGCAGTTCGGGACAGGAGTACTATGGCTACACCTTC
TRBV28	TRBJ2-7	once	NA	CASSLLWGNEQYF	TGTGCCAGCAGTTTATTGTGGGGGAACGAGCAGTACTTC
TRBV27	TRBJ1-2	NA	TRBD1	CASSLSGQGAGGYTF	TGTGCCAGCAGTTTAAGTGGGCAGGGGGCTGGCGGCTACACCTTC
TRBV27	TRBJ1-2	NA	NA	CASSLSSPYRERNYGYTF	TGTGCCAGCAGTTTATCGTCCCCGTACAGGGAAAGGAACTATGGCTACACCTTC
TRBV4-2	TRBJ2-2	NA	TRBD2	CASSQGPLAGGPGELFF	TGTGCCAGCAGCCAAGGACCACTAGCGGGAGGGCCCGGGGAGCTGTTTTTT
TRBV7-3	TRBJ2-5	NA	TRBD2	CASSPRLAGVSSGETQYF	TGTGCCAGCAGCCCGCGACTAGCGGGAGTGTCTTCGGGAGAGACCCAGTACTTC
TRBV6-5	TRBJ1-6	NA	NA	CASRGGNSPLHF	TGTGCCAGCAGGGGAGGAAATTCACCCCTCCACTTT
TRBV6-5	TRBJ2-7	NA	NA	CASSSTRVPSYEQYF	TGTGCCAGCAGTTCCACTAGAGTCCCTTCCTACGAGCAGTACTTC
TRBV7-9	TRBJ2-7	NA	TRBD1	CASRQTDRESSYEQYF	TGTGCCAGCAGACAAACCGACAGGGAGTCCTCCTACGAGCAGTACTTC
TRBV5-4	TRBJ1-4	NA	NA	CASSTRGTTNEKLFF	TGTGCCAGCAGCACCCGGGGAACAACTAATGAAAAACTGTTTTTT
TRBV7-9	TRBJ2-7	NA	TRBD2	CASSSWRTSGTSYEQYF	TGTGCCAGCAGCTCTTGGCGGACTAGCGGGACTTCCTACGAGCAGTACTTC
TRBV7-9	TRBJ1-1	once	TRBD1	CASSLGQGGNEAFF	TGTGCCAGCAGCTTAGGCCAGGGGGGGAATGAAGCTTTCTTT
TRBV6-6	TRBJ2-7	NA	NA	CASHSGPAPYEQYF	TGTGCCAGCCATTCGGGCCCAGCCCCGTACGAGCAGTACTTC
TRBV9	TRBJ1-2	NA	TRBD1	CASSVWDSGDYGYTF	TGTGCCAGCAGCGTTTGGGACAGCGGCGACTATGGCTACACCTTC
TRBV5-8	TRBJ1-1	NA	NA	CASSPGLLNTEAFF	TGTGCCAGCAGCCCGGGACTGTTGAACACTGAAGCTTTCTTT
TRBV6-5	TRBJ2-5	NA	NA	CASSYGGTGEQYF	TGTGCCAGCAGTTACGGGGGGACCGGTGAGCAGTACTTC
TRBV27	TRBJ2-7	NA	NA	CASSLSSGWMEQYF	TGTGCCAGCAGTTTATCGAGTGGGTGGATGGAGCAGTACTTC